The following is a T cell receptor beta chain sequence with its context. Germline CDR1 reads SEHNR; CDR2 reads FQNEAQ (reference sequence). There are 16 residues in the CDR3. Trimming pared 5 bases from V and 0 bases from J, leaving 16 bases between. TCRdb redid the calling of the RT-PCR reads with MiXCR, one entry per CDR3 protein. Of 650,000 to 800,000 distinct CDR3 sequences in the sample, 14% are singletons; the top ten hold around 3.3%. This chain uses TRBV7-9 with TRBJ1-1; possibly TRBD1 for D (5 bases). The specimen was memory CD4+ T cells from blood. The clonotype was recovered from a female donor in good health, serving as a healthy control. The CDR3 DNA reads TGTGCCAGCAGCCGATATACGACAGACCTGAACACTGAAGCTTTCTTT. Protein product: CASSRYTTDLNTEAFF.